These 9 T cell receptor beta chains originate from one sample sequenced in a study of blood T cells in healthy people across ages (dated by TCRdb to between 2014 and 2017). Libraries came from 5' RACE. Reads for this sample came from an Illumina HiSeq 2500. A second PCR of roughly 6 to 11 cycles was run with a J-beta primer mix and a sample-barcoded 5' primer. Clones were called with MiXCR by TCRdb after fastp trimmed the public reads at Q25, and only in-frame beta chains were retained. Rows matching on CDR3 protein sequence are summarized as one entry with the most common DNA and genes. Recorded for this sample are some 1,000,000 distinct CDR3 sequences; about 25% of them occurred a single time. The ten most abundant clones make up less than 0.85% of the sample. Separately, the same data were catalogued under a study of T cells of mothers and their children.

Sequencing used blood. These receptors were collected from a girl aged 2-10 years in good health.

The CDR3 DNA follows: TGTGCCAGCAGCCCGTCAATCGGGCCCCTCGAGCAGTACTTC. Translated, it gives CASSPSIGPLEQYF. The J gene is TRBJ2-7, the V gene TRBV28; D unresolved. V was pared by 6 bases and J by 6 bases, with 18 bases between. This CDR3 comprises 14 residues. Germline V gene sequence: CDR1 MDHEN, CDR2 SYDVKM.

This clonotype was picked up one time. The chain uses TRBV20-1 and TRBJ1-2; TRBD1 is a possible D gene (5 bases). This CDR3 has 12 residues. CDR1 and CDR2 from the germline V gene are DFQATT and SNEGSKA (reference sequence). V was pared by 3 bases and J by 8 bases, with 13 bases between. The CDR3: CSARNTEGGYTF. The CDR3 coding sequence is TGCAGTGCTAGGAATACCGAGGGGGGCTACACCTTC.

The chain links TRBV13 to TRBJ2-1, with unresolved D. The CDR3 runs 14 residues. Germline V gene sequence: CDR1 PRHDT, CDR2 FYEKMQ (reference sequence). V dropped 5 bases and J dropped 8 bases, with 16 bases sitting between them. The CDR3 sequence is CASSPARYVDEQFF. CDR3 nucleotides: TGTGCCAGCAGCCCCGCCAGATACGTCGATGAGCAGTTCTTC.

This clonotype was recorded a few times. The genes are TRBV29-1 and TRBJ2-5, with TRBD1 identical over 9 bases. Germline trimming cut 3 bases from V and 2 bases from J; bases unmatched to any gene: 4. The germline V gene encodes CDR1 SQVTM and CDR2 ANQGSEA. The CDR3 is 14 residues long. DNA of the CDR3: TGCAGCGTTGATGGGACAGGGATTCAAGAGACCCAGTACTTC. As protein: CSVDGTGIQETQYF.

This clonotype turned up a few times. The chain employs TRBV28 and TRBJ2-4; perhaps TRBD2 as D (5 bases). The CDR3 is 17 residues long. With 6 bases removed from V and 1 base from J, the gap between germline ends came to 19 bases. CDR1 and CDR2 from the germline V gene are MDHEN and SYDVKM. CDR3 coding DNA: TGTGCCAGCAGCCTGGTCGGCGAGGGAGAGGCCAAAAACATTCAGTACTTC. Residues: CASSLVGEGEAKNIQYF. The entire variable domain, with the rest obtained from reference TRBV28 and TRBJ2-4, is as follows: DVKVTQSSRYLVKRTGEKVFLECVQDMDHENMFWYRQDPGLGLRLIYFSYDVKMKEKGDIPEGYSVSREKKERFSLILESASTNQTSMYLCASSLVGEGEAKNIQYFGAGTRLSVL.

Only a few counts were recorded for this clonotype. The chain joins TRBV5-6 to TRBJ2-5; no reliable D call. Trimming left V 0 bases short and J 3 bases short, with 12 bases between. The CDR3 runs 15 residues. Germline CDR1 SGHDT, CDR2 YYEEEE. The CDR3 here is CASSLGLRLEETQYF. CDR3 coding DNA: TGTGCCAGCAGCTTGGGGTTACGGTTGGAAGAGACCCAGTACTTC. The full variable domain, completed using reference TRBV5-6 and TRBJ2-5, is DAGVTQSPTHLIKTRGQQVTLRCSPKSGHDTVSWYQQALGQGPQFIFQYYEEEERQRGNFPDRFSGHQFPNYSSELNVNALLLGDSALYLCASSLGLRLEETQYFGPGTRLLVL.

This clonotype was found once. The CDR3 ends on some other residue instead of the conserved phenylalanine or tryptophan, so this is likely a read error. V gene TRBV20-1 combines with J gene TRBJ2-1; D unclear. The V and J ends lost 4 bases and 2 bases respectively, with 9 bases between them. Germline V lookup: CDR1 DFQATT, CDR2 SNEGSKA (reference sequence). The CDR3 loop spans 13 amino acids. For the CDR3, the DNA is TGCAGTGCTAAGAGGTCGACCTACAATGAGCAGTTCCTC. Protein product: CSAKRSTYNEQFL.

This clonotype was counted ten times or more. The rearrangement links TRBV4-1 to TRBJ2-7; D is ambiguous. V lost 0 bases and J 3 bases, leaving 15 bases between the germline ends. This CDR3 region has 16 residues. CDR1 and CDR2 (germline): MGHRA, YSYEKL. The CDR3 region is CASSQDLARSLYEQYF. The CDR3 DNA reads TGCGCCAGCAGCCAAGATCTTGCCAGGTCCCTCTACGAGCAGTACTTC.

The chain combines TRBV3-1 with TRBJ1-6, with unresolved D. Germline V lookup: CDR1 LGHDT, CDR2 YNNKEL (reference sequence). The CDR3 extends over 14 amino acids. V gave up 1 base and J gave up 10 bases, with 11 bases separating them. CDR3 sequence reads: CASSQGRSESPLHF. The CDR3 DNA reads TGTGCCAGCAGCCAAGGTAGGAGTGAGTCACCCCTCCACTTT.